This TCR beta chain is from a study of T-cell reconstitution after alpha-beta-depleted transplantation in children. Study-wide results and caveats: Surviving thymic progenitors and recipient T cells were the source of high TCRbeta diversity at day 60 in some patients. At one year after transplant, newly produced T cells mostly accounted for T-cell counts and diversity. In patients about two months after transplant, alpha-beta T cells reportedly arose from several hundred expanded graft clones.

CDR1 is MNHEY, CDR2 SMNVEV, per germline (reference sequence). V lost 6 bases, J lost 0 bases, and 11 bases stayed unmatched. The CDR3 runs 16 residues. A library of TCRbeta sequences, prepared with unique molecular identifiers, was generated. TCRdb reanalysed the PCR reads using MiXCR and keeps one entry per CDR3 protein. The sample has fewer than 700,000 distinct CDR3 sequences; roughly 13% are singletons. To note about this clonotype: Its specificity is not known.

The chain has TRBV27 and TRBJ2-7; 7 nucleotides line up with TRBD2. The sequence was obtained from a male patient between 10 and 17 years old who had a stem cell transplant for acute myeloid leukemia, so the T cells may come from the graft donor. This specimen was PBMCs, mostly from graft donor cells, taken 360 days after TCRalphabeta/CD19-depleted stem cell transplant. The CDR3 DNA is TGTGCCAGCAGCTACTCAGCGGGAAGGAGCTCCTACGAGCAGTACTTC. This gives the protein CASSYSAGRSSYEQYF.